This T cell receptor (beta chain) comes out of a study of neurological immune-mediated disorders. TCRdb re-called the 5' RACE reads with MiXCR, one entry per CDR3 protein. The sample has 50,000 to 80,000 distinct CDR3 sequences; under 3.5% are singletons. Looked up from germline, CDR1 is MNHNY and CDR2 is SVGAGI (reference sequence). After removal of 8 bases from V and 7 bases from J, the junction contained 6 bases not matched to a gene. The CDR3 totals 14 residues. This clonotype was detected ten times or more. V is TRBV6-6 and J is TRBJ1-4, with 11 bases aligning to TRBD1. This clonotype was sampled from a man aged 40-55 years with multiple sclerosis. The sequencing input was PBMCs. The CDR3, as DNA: TGTGCCAGCTACCGGACAGGGGGCTCTGAAAAACTGTTTTTT. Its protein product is CASYRTGGSEKLFF.